This passage covers 24 T cell receptor beta chains from one sample sequenced in a study of blood T cell repertoires in COVID-19. Using immunoSEQ multiplex PCR, the repertoire was profiled, and TCRdb retains in-frame clones only, with some absent. The data contain 270,000 or so clones, more than 80% of them singletons. The sequenced sample consisted of PBMCs or T cells enriched from blood (not recorded which). These receptors were taken from a woman aged 30 to 39 with acute COVID-19.

This chain links TRBV6-5 with TRBJ1-4, with D possibly matching TRBD1 (5 bases). Trimming pared 7 bases from V and 0 bases from J, leaving 12 bases between. CDR1 is MNHEY, CDR2 SVGAGI, per germline. The CDR3 loop spans 15 amino acids. This chain's CDR3 is CASTGRGTTNEKLFF. CDR3 in DNA: TGTGCCAGCACCGGTCGGGGGACAACTAATGAAAAACTGTTTTTT.

The gene calls are TRBV27 and TRBJ2-7; unclear D gene. CDR1 and CDR2 from the germline V gene are MNHEY and SMNVEV (reference sequence). The V and J ends lost 3 bases and 0 bases respectively, with 9 bases between them. The CDR3 runs to 14 residues. This CDR3 is CASSFSQNSYEQYF. The CDR3 DNA sequence: TGTGCCAGCAGTTTTTCACAAAACTCCTACGAGCAGTACTTC.

The chain couples TRBV28 to TRBJ1-1; 7 bases match TRBD1. The germline gives CDR1 MDHEN, CDR2 SYDVKM. V lost 2 bases, J lost 0 bases, and 18 bases stayed unmatched. This CDR3 has 20 amino acids. The CDR3 here is CASSLDLGSHWTGLNTEAFF. In nucleotides, the CDR3 is TGTGCCAGCAGTTTAGATCTTGGGAGTCACTGGACAGGATTGAACACTGAAGCTTTCTTT.

The V and J genes are TRBV3-1 (or the pseudogene TRBV3-2) and TRBJ2-1; a possible D gene is TRBD2 (5 bases). V gave up 3 bases and J gave up 5 bases, with 14 bases separating them. Germline CDR1 is LGHDT and CDR2 is YNNKEL (reference sequence). The CDR3 has 15 amino acids. The CDR3 protein is CASSQGWRVDNEQFF. CDR3 coding DNA: TGTGCCAGCAGCCAGGGCTGGCGGGTGGACAATGAGCAGTTCTTC.

The gene calls are TRBV29-1 and TRBJ2-2; perhaps TRBD2 as D (5 bases). Trimming pared 4 bases from V and 3 bases from J, leaving 6 bases between. CDR1 and CDR2 (germline): SQVTM, ANQGSEA. CDR3 size: 12 residues. CDR3 bases: TGCAGCGTTGTGAGGGACACCGGGGAGCTGTTTTTT. Its translation: CSVVRDTGELFF.

V gene TRBV6-5 combines with J gene TRBJ2-7; 9 bases fit TRBD1. This CDR3 region has 14 residues. With 7 bases clipped from V and 3 bases from J, the junction kept 7 bases outside the gene matches. Germline assignment: CDR1 MNHEY and CDR2 SVGAGI. The CDR3 sequence: CASNRQGEFYEQYF. The CDR3 nucleotides are TGTGCCAGCAACAGACAGGGGGAATTCTACGAGCAGTACTTC.

The chain carries TRBV13 and TRBJ2-2, with 8 bases that match TRBD2. Germline loops: CDR1 PRHDT, CDR2 FYEKMQ (reference sequence). CDR3 length: 15 amino acids. V lost 5 bases and J lost 1; bases outside the gene matches: 3. Written as DNA, the CDR3 is TGTGCCAGCAGCGATAGCGGGAAGAACACCGGGGAGCTGTTTTTT. Its translation is CASSDSGKNTGELFF.

This chain connects TRBV28 to TRBJ2-3, with D possibly matching TRBD1 (6 bases). Trimming stripped 5 bases from V and 2 bases from J, with 17 bases between. The length of the CDR3 is 16 residues. Germline CDR1 reads MDHEN; CDR2 reads SYDVKM. CDR3 in DNA: TGTGCCAGCAGTCCACCGGGACATATATACACAGATACGCAGTATTTT. It encodes CASSPPGHIYTDTQYF.

The V and J genes are TRBV4-1 and TRBJ1-4, with D possibly matching TRBD1 (6 bases). Germline CDR1 and CDR2: MGHRA and YSYEKL. The V end lost 4 bases, the J end lost 7 bases, and 13 bases lay between the germline ends. This CDR3 comprises 14 residues. The CDR3 spells CASSPQGIGEKLFF. CDR3 nucleotide sequence: TGCGCCAGCAGCCCCCAGGGGATAGGTGAAAAACTGTTTTTT.

This clone has a single count. The genes are TRBV7-3 and TRBJ1-1; a possible D gene is TRBD1 (5 bases). The germline gives CDR1 SGHTA, CDR2 FQGTGA. V lost 2 bases, J lost 8 bases, and 18 bases lay in between. CDR3 size: 15 residues. The CDR3 here is CASSLVGAPSYEAFF. The CDR3 DNA sequence: TGTGCCAGCAGCTTAGTAGGGGCCCCTTCGTACGAAGCTTTCTTT. Filled out from reference TRBV7-3 and TRBJ1-1, the complete variable domain reads GAGVSQTPSNKVTEKGKYVELRCDPISGHTALYWYRQSLGQGPEFLIYFQGTGAADDSGLPNDRFFAVRPEGSVSTLKIQRTERGDSAVYLCASSLVGAPSYEAFFGQGTRLTVV.

This clone was found once. V usage is TRBV7-2 and J usage is TRBJ2-7; 9 bases align to TRBD1. This CDR3 has 15 amino acids. The germline V gene has CDR1 SGHTA and CDR2 FQGNSA. V shed 5 bases and J 1 base; nucleotides not matched to a gene: 6. CDR3 DNA: TGTGCCAGCAGCGCGGCCGGGACAGGGTCCTACGAGCAGTACTTC. Protein sequence: CASSAAGTGSYEQYF.

This clone was picked up one time. The chain recombines TRBV7-7 with TRBJ2-7, with 13 bases identical to TRBD2. The CDR3 length is 15 residues. The V gene end was trimmed by 5 bases and the J gene end by 7 bases; junction bases not matched to a gene: 8. Germline assignment: CDR1 SSHAT and CDR2 FNYEAQ (reference sequence). The CDR3 nucleotides read TGTGCCAGCAGCCCAGGGACTAGCGGGATCGGTGAGCAGTACTTC. Translating gives CASSPGTSGIGEQYF.

The sample holds one count of this clone. The J gene is TRBJ2-3, the V gene TRBV7-3; 8 nucleotides line up with TRBD1. V lost 0 bases to trimming and J lost 7 bases; unmatched junction nucleotides: 3. The CDR3 has 14 residues. Germline CDR1 SGHTA, CDR2 FQGTGA. The CDR3 spells CASSLTGQGNTQYF. DNA for the CDR3: TGTGCCAGCAGCTTAACAGGACAGGGTAATACGCAGTATTTT.

J is TRBJ2-1 and V is TRBV4-1; 7 nucleotides agree with TRBD2. The germline V gene has CDR1 MGHRA and CDR2 YSYEKL. This CDR3 is 17 amino acids long. V lost 3 bases and J lost 7; bases outside the gene matches: 15. DNA for the CDR3: TGCGCCAGCAGCCATGATCCACTTGCGGGAGATAGGAATGAGCAGTTCTTC. Translating gives CASSHDPLAGDRNEQFF.

J is TRBJ2-1 and V is TRBV11-3; D may be TRBD1 (5 bases). Germline V gene data show CDR1 as SGHNT and CDR2 as YENEEA. CDR3 length: 13 amino acids. V was trimmed by 4 bases and J by 4 bases, leaving 8 bases between them. The CDR3 spells CASSSAGYNEQFF. DNA of the CDR3: TGTGCCAGCAGCTCGGCAGGGTACAATGAGCAGTTCTTC.

This clone was seen only once. The CDR3 here is CASSPTQNTEAFF. In DNA, the CDR3 is TGCGCCAGCAGCCCGACACAAAACACTGAAGCTTTCTTT. The rearrangement links TRBV4-1 to TRBJ1-1; D is unresolved. The CDR3 has 13 residues. Trimming took 4 bases from V and 2 from J, leaving 8 bases between them. CDR1 and CDR2 (germline): MGHRA, YSYEKL.

This clone was seen only a few times. The chain joins TRBV4-1 to TRBJ1-2; TRBD1 aligns across 8 bases. V was pared by 0 bases and J by 8 bases, with 2 bases of the junction left unmatched. The germline V gene has CDR1 MGHRA and CDR2 YSYEKL. This CDR3 region has 13 residues. CDR3 DNA: TGCGCCAGCAGCCAAGAACAGGGGGTAGGCTACACCTTC. This codes for CASSQEQGVGYTF.

The chain uses TRBV18 and TRBJ2-5; a possible D gene is TRBD2 (5 bases). CDR1 KGHSH and CDR2 LQKENI come from the germline V gene. CDR3 size: 15 residues. Trimming took off 3 bases at V and 0 bases at J, with 11 bases between the two ends. In DNA form, the CDR3 reads TGTGCCAGCTCACCGAGGGCAGCGTACCAAGAGACCCAGTACTTC. It is translated as CASSPRAAYQETQYF.

This chain links TRBV4-2 with TRBJ2-7, with TRBD1 identical over 10 bases. This CDR3 region has 17 residues. The germline V gene encodes CDR1 LGHNA and CDR2 YNFKEQ. Losses at the gene ends were 1 base for V and 3 bases for J; bases not matched to a gene: 9. The DNA for the CDR3 is TGTGCCAGCAGCCAAGCGGGGGGGGACAGGGGCTTCTACGAGCAGTACTTC. It specifies CASSQAGGDRGFYEQYF.

The chain recombines TRBV2 with TRBJ1-5; 8 bases agree with TRBD1. CDR1 is SNHLY and CDR2 is FYNNEI in the germline V gene. After removal of 6 bases from V and 6 bases from J, the junction contained 7 bases not matched to a gene. The CDR3 consists of 14 residues. The CDR3 here is CASSRGQGRQPQHF. For the CDR3, the DNA is TGTGCCAGCAGCAGAGGACAGGGCCGTCAGCCCCAGCATTTT.

The rearrangement joins TRBV5-4 to TRBJ2-7; 10 nucleotides align to TRBD1. The ends lost 4 bases at V and 3 bases at J; junction bases unmatched: 7. Germline V gene sequence: CDR1 SGHNT, CDR2 YYREEE (reference sequence). This CDR3 is built from 15 residues. Written as DNA, the CDR3 is TGTGCCAGCAGCCCCCCGACAGGGGGCAACTACGAGCAGTACTTC. Translation: CASSPPTGGNYEQYF.

The rearrangement links TRBV5-4 to TRBJ2-7; D gene unclear. The V gene's germline CDR1 is SGHNT and CDR2 YYREEE (reference sequence). Between the trimmed V and J ends, which lost 3 bases and 7 bases, there was a span of 14 bases. There are 13 residues in the CDR3. This chain's CDR3 is CASSSEILSEQYF. The CDR3 region has the DNA TGTGCCAGCAGCTCCGAAATCTTGAGTGAGCAGTACTTC. The full variable domain, with the rest looked up from reference TRBV5-4 and TRBJ2-7, is ETGVTQSPTHLIKTRGQQVTLRCSSQSGHNTVSWYQQALGQGPQFIFQYYREEENGRGNFPPRFSGLQFPNYSSELNVNALELDDSALYLCASSSEILSEQYFGPGTRLTVT.

The chain couples TRBV14 to TRBJ2-2; D uncertain. Germline V gene data show CDR1 as SGHDN and CDR2 as FVKESK. V lost 2 bases and J lost 3, with 16 bases in between. This CDR3 is 17 amino acids long. The CDR3 sequence is CASSQPGSRRHTGELFF. CDR3 nucleotides: TGTGCCAGCAGCCAACCAGGTAGTCGGCGACACACCGGGGAGCTGTTTTTT.

The V gene is TRBV19, the J gene TRBJ1-1; 9 bases match TRBD1. Germline values: CDR1 LNHDA, CDR2 SQIVND (reference sequence). With V trimmed by 4 bases and J by 1 base, 4 bases remained unmatched. This CDR3 comprises 15 residues. CDR3 loop: CASSKGGQGNTEAFF. DNA for the CDR3: TGTGCCAGTAGTAAGGGGGGACAGGGGAACACTGAAGCTTTCTTT.